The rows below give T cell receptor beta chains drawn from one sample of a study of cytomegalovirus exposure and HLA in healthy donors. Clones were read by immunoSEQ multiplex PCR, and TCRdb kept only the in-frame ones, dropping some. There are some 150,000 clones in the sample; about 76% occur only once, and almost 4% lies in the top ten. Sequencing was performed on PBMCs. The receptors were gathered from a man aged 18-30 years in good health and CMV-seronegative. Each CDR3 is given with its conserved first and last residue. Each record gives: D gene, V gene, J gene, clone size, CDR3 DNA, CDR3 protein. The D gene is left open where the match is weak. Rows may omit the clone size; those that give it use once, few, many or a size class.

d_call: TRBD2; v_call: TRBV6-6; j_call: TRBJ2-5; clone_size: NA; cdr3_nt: TGTGCCAGCTCTAACGGGGGGGTAGAAGAGACCCAGTACTTC; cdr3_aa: CASSNGGVEETQYF
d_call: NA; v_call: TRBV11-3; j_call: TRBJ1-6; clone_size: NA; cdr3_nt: TGTGCCAGCAGCGGGGGGGCCATCGGAAGGTTGAATTCACCCCTCCACTTT; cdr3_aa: CASSGGAIGRLNSPLHF
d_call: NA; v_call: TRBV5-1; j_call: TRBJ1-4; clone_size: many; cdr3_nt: TGCGCCAGCAGCTTGCGGGGGGCAGGGGAAAAACTGTTTTTT; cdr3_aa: CASSLRGAGEKLFF
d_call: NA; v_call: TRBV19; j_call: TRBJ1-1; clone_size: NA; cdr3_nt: TGTGCCAGTAGTATGCTCGGGGGGGAAGGAAACACTGAAGCTTTCTTT; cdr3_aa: CASSMLGGEGNTEAFF
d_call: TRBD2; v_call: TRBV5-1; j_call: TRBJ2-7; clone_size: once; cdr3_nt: TGCGCCAGCAGCAGTTCGGGACTAGCGGGAGGGCCTCGGAACGAGCAGTACTTC; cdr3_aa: CASSSSGLAGGPRNEQYF
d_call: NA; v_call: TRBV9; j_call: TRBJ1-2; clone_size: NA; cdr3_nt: TGTGCCAGCAGGGCGTGGCGAGGGGGAGATGGCTACACCTTC; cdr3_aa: CASRAWRGGDGYTF
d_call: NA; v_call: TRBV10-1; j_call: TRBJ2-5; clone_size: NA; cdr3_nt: TGCGCCAGCAGTGACGGAGGGAGCCAAGAGACCCAGTACTTC; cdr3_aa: CASSDGGSQETQYF
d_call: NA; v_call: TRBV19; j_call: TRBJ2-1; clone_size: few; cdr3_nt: TGTGCCAGTAGTCCGACCGGACTCCTTAGGTCCTACAATGAGCAGTTCTTC; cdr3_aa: CASSPTGLLRSYNEQFF
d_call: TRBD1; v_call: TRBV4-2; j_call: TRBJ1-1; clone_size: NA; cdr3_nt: TGTGCCAGCAGCCAAGGATGGGACAGGGGAGGCACTGAAGCTTTCTTT; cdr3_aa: CASSQGWDRGGTEAFF
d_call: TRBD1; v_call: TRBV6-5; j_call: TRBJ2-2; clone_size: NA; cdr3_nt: TGTGCCAGCAGCGTAGACAGGGCGGGCACCGGGGAGCTGTTTTTT; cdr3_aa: CASSVDRAGTGELFF
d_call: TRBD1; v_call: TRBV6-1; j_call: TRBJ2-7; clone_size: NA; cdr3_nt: TGTGCCAGCAGGAGACAGGGGGGGACCTACGAGCAGTACTTC; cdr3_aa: CASRRQGGTYEQYF
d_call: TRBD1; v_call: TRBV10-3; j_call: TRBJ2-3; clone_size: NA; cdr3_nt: TGTGCCATCAAGTCCGCGACAGGGCATGCCACAGATACGCAGTATTTT; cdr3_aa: CAIKSATGHATDTQYF
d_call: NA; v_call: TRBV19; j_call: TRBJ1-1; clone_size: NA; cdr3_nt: TGTGCCAGTAGTACGGGACTGCTGAACACTGAAGCTTTCTTT; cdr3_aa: CASSTGLLNTEAFF
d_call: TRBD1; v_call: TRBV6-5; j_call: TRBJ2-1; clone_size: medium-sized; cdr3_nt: TGTGCCAGCAGTTACGGGACAGGGGGGAGCAATGAGCAGTTCTTC; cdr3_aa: CASSYGTGGSNEQFF
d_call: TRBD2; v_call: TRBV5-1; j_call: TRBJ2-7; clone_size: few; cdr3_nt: TGCGCCAGCAGCTCCGACCAGACCCGGGGGGGCTACGAGCAGTACTTC; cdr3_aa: CASSSDQTRGGYEQYF
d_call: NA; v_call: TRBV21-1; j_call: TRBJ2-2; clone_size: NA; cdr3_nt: TGTGCCAGCAGCAAAAGGCTAGGACAGGCCACCGGGGAGCTGTTTTTT; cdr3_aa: CASSKRLGQATGELFF
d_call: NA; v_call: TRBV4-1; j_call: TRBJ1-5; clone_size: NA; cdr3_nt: TGCGCCAGCAGCCAAGTTCCGACAGCAGATAGCAATCAGCCCCAGCATTTT; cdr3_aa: CASSQVPTADSNQPQHF
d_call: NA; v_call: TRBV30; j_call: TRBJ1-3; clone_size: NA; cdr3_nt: TGTGCCGCTCGGGGCTCCCCGGGAGGTTCTGGAAACACCATATATTTT; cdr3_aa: CAARGSPGGSGNTIYF
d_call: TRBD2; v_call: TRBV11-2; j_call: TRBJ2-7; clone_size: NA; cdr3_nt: TGTGCCAGCAGCCCGATAGCGGGAGGGTACGAGCAGTACTTC; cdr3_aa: CASSPIAGGYEQYF
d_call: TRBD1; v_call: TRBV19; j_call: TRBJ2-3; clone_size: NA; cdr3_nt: TGTGCCAGTAGTACCTTACCGGGACAGGGAAGAGGAGATACGCAGTATTTT; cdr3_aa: CASSTLPGQGRGDTQYF
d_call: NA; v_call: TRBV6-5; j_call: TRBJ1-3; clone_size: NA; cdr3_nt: TGTGCCAGCGTCGGCTCTGGAAACACCATATATTTT; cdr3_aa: CASVGSGNTIYF
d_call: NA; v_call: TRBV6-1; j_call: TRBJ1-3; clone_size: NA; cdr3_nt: TGTGCCAGCAGTGAAGTGGGAGTTCCTGGAAACACCATATATTTT; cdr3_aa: CASSEVGVPGNTIYF
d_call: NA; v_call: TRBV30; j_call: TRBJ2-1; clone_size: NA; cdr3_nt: TGTGCCTGGAGTGAAGCGGCCTCCTACAATGAGCAGTTCTTC; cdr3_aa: CAWSEAASYNEQFF
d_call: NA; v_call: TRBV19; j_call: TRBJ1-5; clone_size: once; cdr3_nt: TGTGCCAGTAGCGCGGGGGGAAGGAGCAATCAGCCCCAGCATTTT; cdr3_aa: CASSAGGRSNQPQHF
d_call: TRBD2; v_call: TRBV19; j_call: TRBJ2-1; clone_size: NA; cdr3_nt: TGTGCCAGTAGTCCGGGACTAGTGCCCGTCAATGAGCAGTTCTTC; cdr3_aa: CASSPGLVPVNEQFF